This passage covers 9 T cell receptor beta chains from one sample sequenced in a study of shared clonotypes between healthy human individuals (TCRdb year 2020). CD8 naive samples were obtained by positive selection for CCR7 among CD45RO-negative cells, yielding a CD45RA+CCR7+ population from which TemRA cells were excluded. The method behind the library was the immunoSEQ multiplex PCR assay. TCRdb limited this immuneACCESS table to in-frame rearrangements with V and J called. A share of clones is missing; checked studies link under half to unresolved V genes, and the rest is unexplained. The sample records about 2 million clones, approximately 95% of which are singletons. Around 1% of the sample rests with the top ten. The sample comprised naive CD8+ T cells sorted from blood. In the paper's terms, the cell subset or site label means: CD45RA+CCR7+. The receptor set was obtained from a man younger than 30 in good health.

This chain connects TRBV11-2 to TRBJ2-7; TRBD2 agrees at 10 bases. V shed 0 bases, J shed 4 bases, and the junction held 6 bases outside the gene matches. This CDR3 region has 16 residues. The germline V gene has CDR1 SGHAT and CDR2 FQNNGV. The CDR3 here is CASSLDLASGGYEQYF. The CDR3 DNA follows: TGTGCCAGCAGCTTAGATCTGGCTAGCGGGGGTTACGAGCAGTACTTC.

The chain has TRBV30 and TRBJ2-7, with 8 bases lining up with TRBD1. The length of the CDR3 is 14 residues. The J segment lost 0 bases and the V segment lost 7 bases, leaving 8 bases of the junction unmatched. Germline assignment: CDR1 GTSNPN and CDR2 SVGIG (reference sequence). The CDR3 loop is CAFTTGGSSYEQYF. In DNA, the CDR3 is TGTGCCTTCACTACAGGGGGTTCCTCCTACGAGCAGTACTTC.

Note on this clone: The sample holds other DNA sequences that translate to the same CDR3. This chain joins TRBV27 and TRBJ1-3; 10 positions match TRBD1. In germline, CDR1 is MNHEY, CDR2 SMNVEV (reference sequence). CDR3 length: 15 residues. The V and J ends lost 5 bases and 2 bases, in that order; junction bases with no gene match: 3. CDR3 residues: CASSPGQGAGNTIYF. The DNA for the CDR3 is TGTGCCAGCAGTCCCGGACAGGGGGCTGGAAACACCATATATTTT.

This clone was seen only once. The rearrangement uses TRBV9 and TRBJ2-1, with 11 nucleotides matching TRBD1. The V gene's germline CDR1 is SGDLS and CDR2 YYNGEE. J was trimmed by 7 bases and V by 3 bases; bases with no gene match: 9. The CDR3 loop spans 16 amino acids. The CDR3 protein is CASSASGTGGLNEQFF. CDR3 in DNA: TGTGCCAGCAGCGCTTCCGGGACAGGGGGTCTGAATGAGCAGTTCTTC.

This clone was picked up one time. This rearrangement joins TRBV5-4 to TRBJ2-7, with 7 positions matching TRBD2. The junction had 10 bases not matched to a gene; V was cut back by 2 bases and J by 11 bases. This CDR3 contains 13 residues. Germline values: CDR1 SGHNT, CDR2 YYREEE (reference sequence). The CDR3 bases are TGTGCCAGCAGCTTAAGAGGGTCGGCGGGAGAGTACTTC. Translation gives CASSLRGSAGEYF.

As concerns this clone: Other DNA sequences within the sample encode an identical CDR3. This chain uses TRBV30 with TRBJ1-5; TRBD1 matches 7 bases. Germline loops: CDR1 GTSNPN, CDR2 SVGIG (reference sequence). Trimming cost V 0 bases and J 5 bases; bases outside gene matches: 1. The CDR3 has 13 residues. CDR3 DNA: TGTGCCTGGAGTGTGCAGGGGGATCAGCCCCAGCATTTT. Encoded protein: CAWSVQGDQPQHF.

This clone was found once. This chain joins TRBV19 and TRBJ2-5, with 9 positions matching TRBD1. Germline lookup yields CDR1 LNHDA and CDR2 SQIVND (reference sequence). This CDR3 region has 14 residues. The junction had 10 bases not matched to a gene; V was cut back by 8 bases and J by 6 bases. Here the CDR3 reads CASLPGQGRKTQYF. CDR3 DNA sequence: TGTGCCAGTCTTCCGGGACAGGGTAGAAAGACCCAGTACTTC.

In this sample, this clone turned up once. The chain employs TRBV11-2 and TRBJ1-6; no clear D gene. This CDR3 comprises 14 residues. Trimming removed 5 bases from V and 10 bases from J, with 15 bases in between. Germline-derived CDR1 and CDR2 are SGHAT and FQNNGV. Here the CDR3 reads CASSQDFRGSPLHF. The CDR3 bases are TGTGCCAGCAGCCAGGACTTCCGAGGATCACCCCTCCACTTT.

In DNA, the CDR3 is TGTGCCAGCAGCTTGGTAGTAGCGGGAGAGAATGAGCAGTTCTTC. Translation gives CASSLVVAGENEQFF. The V and J genes are TRBV5-4 and TRBJ2-1; 9 positions match TRBD2. The CDR3 totals 15 residues. Germline-derived CDR1 and CDR2 are SGHNT and YYREEE (reference sequence). With 0 bases clipped from V and 7 bases from J, the junction kept 5 bases outside the gene matches.